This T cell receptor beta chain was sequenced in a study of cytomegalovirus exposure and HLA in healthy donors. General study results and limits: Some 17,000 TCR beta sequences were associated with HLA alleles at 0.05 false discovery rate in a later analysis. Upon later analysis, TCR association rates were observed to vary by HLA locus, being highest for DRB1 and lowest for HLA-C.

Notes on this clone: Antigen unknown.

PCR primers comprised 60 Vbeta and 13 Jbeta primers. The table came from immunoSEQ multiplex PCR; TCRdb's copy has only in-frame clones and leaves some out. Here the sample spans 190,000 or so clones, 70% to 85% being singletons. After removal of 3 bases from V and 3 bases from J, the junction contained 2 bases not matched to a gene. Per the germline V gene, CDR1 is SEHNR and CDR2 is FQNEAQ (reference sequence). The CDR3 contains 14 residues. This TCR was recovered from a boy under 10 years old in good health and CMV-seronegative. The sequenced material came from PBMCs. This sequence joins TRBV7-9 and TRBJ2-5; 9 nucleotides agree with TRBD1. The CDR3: CASSLTGGEETQYF. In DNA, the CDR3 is TGTGCCAGCAGCTTGACAGGGGGGGAAGAGACCCAGTACTTC.